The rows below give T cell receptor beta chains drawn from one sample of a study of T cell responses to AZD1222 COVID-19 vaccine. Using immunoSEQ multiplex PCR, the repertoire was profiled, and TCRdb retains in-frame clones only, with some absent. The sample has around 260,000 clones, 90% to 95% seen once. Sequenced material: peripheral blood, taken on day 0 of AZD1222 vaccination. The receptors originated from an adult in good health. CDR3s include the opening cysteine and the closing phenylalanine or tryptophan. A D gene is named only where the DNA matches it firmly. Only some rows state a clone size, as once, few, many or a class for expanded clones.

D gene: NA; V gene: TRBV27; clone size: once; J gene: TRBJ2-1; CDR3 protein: CASSLNSYNEQFF; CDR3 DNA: TGTGCCAGCAGTTTAAACTCCTACAATGAGCAGTTCTTC
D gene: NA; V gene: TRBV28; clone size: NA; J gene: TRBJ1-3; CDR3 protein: CASSLGQGGNTIYF; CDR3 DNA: TGTGCCAGCAGTTTAGGGCAGGGGGGAAACACCATATATTTT
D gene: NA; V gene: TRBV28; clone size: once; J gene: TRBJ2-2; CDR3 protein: CATRPQTDRLNTGELFF; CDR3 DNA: TGTGCCACCCGCCCTCAAACCGACCGACTAAACACCGGGGAGCTGTTTTTT
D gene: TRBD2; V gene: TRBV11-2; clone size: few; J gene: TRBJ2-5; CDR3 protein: CASTSRGVLETQYF; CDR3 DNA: TGTGCCAGCACCTCACGGGGGGTTTTAGAGACCCAGTACTTC
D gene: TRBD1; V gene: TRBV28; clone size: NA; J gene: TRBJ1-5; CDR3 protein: CASTTGDYQPQHF; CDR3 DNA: TGTGCCAGCACTACAGGGGATTATCAGCCCCAGCATTTT
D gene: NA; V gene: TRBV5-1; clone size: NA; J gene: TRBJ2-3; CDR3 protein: CASSPSTRGRTDTQYF; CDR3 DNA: TGCGCCAGCAGCCCGTCGACTAGGGGCCGCACAGATACGCAGTATTTT
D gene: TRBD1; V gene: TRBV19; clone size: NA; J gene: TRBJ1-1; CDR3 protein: CASSARRTGPTEAFF; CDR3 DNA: TGTGCCAGTAGTGCCAGAAGGACAGGGCCCACTGAAGCTTTCTTT
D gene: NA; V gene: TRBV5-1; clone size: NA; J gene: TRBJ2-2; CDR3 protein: CASSLRSQGKTGELFF; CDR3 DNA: TGCGCCAGCAGCTTGAGGAGTCAGGGAAAGACCGGGGAGCTGTTTTTT
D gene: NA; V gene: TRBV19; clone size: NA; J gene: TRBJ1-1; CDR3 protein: CASTPGIVAFF; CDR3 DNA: TGTGCCAGTACGCCCGGGATCGTGGCTTTCTTT
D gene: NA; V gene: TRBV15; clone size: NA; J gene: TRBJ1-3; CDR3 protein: CATSRDLGNTIYF; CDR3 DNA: TGTGCCACCAGCAGAGATCTTGGAAACACCATATATTTT
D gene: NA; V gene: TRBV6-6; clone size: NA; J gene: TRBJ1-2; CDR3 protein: CASRPIRDGYTF; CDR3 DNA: TGTGCCAGCAGGCCCATCCGGGATGGCTACACCTTC
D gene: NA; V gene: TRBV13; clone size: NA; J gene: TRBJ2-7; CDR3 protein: CASSVWAAEQYF; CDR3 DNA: TGTGCCAGCAGCGTCTGGGCAGCCGAGCAGTACTTC
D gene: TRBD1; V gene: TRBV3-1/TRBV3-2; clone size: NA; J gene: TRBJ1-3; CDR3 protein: CASSRTGVGNTIYF; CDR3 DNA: TGTGCCAGCAGTCGGACAGGGGTGGGAAACACCATATATTTT
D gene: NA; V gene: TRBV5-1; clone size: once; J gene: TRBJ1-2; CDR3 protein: CASSSGTAAGDGYTF; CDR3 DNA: TGCGCCAGCAGCTCAGGGACGGCTGCAGGCGATGGCTACACCTTC
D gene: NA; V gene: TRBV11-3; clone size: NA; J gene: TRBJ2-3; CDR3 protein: CASSFGPADTQYF; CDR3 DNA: TGTGCCAGCAGCTTCGGACCGGCAGATACGCAGTATTTT
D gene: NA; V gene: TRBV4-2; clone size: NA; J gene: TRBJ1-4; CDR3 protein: CASSPGVPEKLFF; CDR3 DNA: TGTGCCAGCAGCCCGGGGGTTCCAGAAAAACTGTTTTTT
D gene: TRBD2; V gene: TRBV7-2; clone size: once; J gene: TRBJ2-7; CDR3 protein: CASSPGLAGGAEQYF; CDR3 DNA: TGTGCCAGCAGCCCGGGGCTAGCGGGAGGTGCGGAGCAGTACTTC
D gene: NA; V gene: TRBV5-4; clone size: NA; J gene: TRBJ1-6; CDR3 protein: CASSLGQGGTPLHF; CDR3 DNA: TGTGCCAGCAGCTTGGGGCAGGGCGGGACACCCCTCCACTTT
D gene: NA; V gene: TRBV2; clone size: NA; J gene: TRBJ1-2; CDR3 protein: CASSGDGTYGYTF; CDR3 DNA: TGTGCCAGCAGTGGGGACGGAACTTATGGCTACACCTTC
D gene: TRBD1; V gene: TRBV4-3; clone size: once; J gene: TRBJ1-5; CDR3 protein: CASSQSGGDQPQHF; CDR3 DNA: TGCGCCAGCAGCCAATCAGGGGGGGATCAGCCCCAGCATTTT
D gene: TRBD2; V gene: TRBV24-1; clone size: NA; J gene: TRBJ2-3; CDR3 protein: CATGLAGGGQYF; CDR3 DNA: TGTGCCACCGGACTAGCGGGGGGTGGGCAGTATTTT